This T cell receptor (beta chain) was captured in a study of blood T cell repertoires in COVID-19. Study background: Collection of acute and convalescent COVID-19 samples took place in the United States, Italy and Spain. The analysed material was cDNA or gDNA that came from T cells, B-cell-depleted T cells, or PBMCs.

Source study methods: Amplification from reference gene primers served as the basis for estimated nucleated cell counts. Data came from immunoSEQ multiplex PCR; TCRdb stores just in-frame clones and leaves some out. V and J calls and clone size are copied from that table; D and trimming were computed from the DNA. The repertoire has 130,000 to 150,000 clones, 80% to 90% of them found once; the top ten carry around 8%. The CDR3 covers 15 residues. The trim removed 5 bases at V and 2 bases at J, leaving 7 bases unmatched. CDR1 and CDR2 (germline): SGHNT, YENEEA. One Seattle source followed patients from active infection through their disease course.

The chain links TRBV11-3 to TRBJ2-5; 8 nucleotides agree with TRBD1. The origin of this receptor is an older woman with COVID-19, enrolled during active disease. The sequencing input was peripheral blood. The CDR3 DNA sequence: TGTGCCAGCAGCGCCCGGACAGGGTCTCAAGAGACCCAGTACTTC. It encodes CASSARTGSQETQYF.